The 7 T cell receptor beta chains given below trace back to one sample, sequenced in a study of T cells in Graves' hyperthyroidism and ophthalmopathy. It was RNA transcripts that yielded the amplified TCR beta CDR3 regions. HTBI primers were used for first-round RT-PCR of the TCR CDR3. TCRdb itself ran the multiplex PCR reads through MiXCR, one entry per CDR3 protein. Here the sample spans a few hundred thousand distinct CDR3 sequences, less than 20% being singletons. The source material was blood. The receptors were sampled from a young man with Graves' ophthalmopathy.

For this clonotype: An end of the junction differs from the germline gene, which may be a read error. The chain uses TRBV4-1 and TRBJ2-2, with TRBD1 as a possible D gene (6 bases). Per the germline V gene, CDR1 is MGHRA and CDR2 is YSYEKL. This CDR3 has 15 residues. The CDR3 protein is CASSPSPGDTGELFF. CDR3 DNA: TGCGCCAGCAGCCCAAGTCCAGGGGACACCGGGGAACTGTTTTTT.

This clonotype was seen at least ten times. This chain links TRBV28 with TRBJ2-1; D might be TRBD1 (6 bases). V was cut by 2 bases and J by 7 bases, with 9 bases left in between. Germline CDR1 is MDHEN and CDR2 is SYDVKM. The CDR3 runs to 13 residues. In DNA form, the CDR3 reads TGTGCCAGCAGTTTAACAGGGTCAAATGAGCAGTTCTTC. The encoded protein is CASSLTGSNEQFF.

In its sample, this clonotype was seen many times. V usage is TRBV11-3 and J usage is TRBJ2-1, with a possible D match to TRBD2 (6 bases). The germline CDR1 and CDR2 sequences are SGHNT and YENEEA. The ends were cut back, 5 bases at V and 7 bases at J, with 24 bases in the middle. There are 17 residues in the CDR3. The CDR3 coding sequence is TGTGCCAGCAGCCCGGGGATAGCGGAGGGGCCCTGGAATGAGCAGTTCTTC. Translating gives CASSPGIAEGPWNEQFF.

This chain uses TRBV4-1 with TRBJ2-1; D not resolved. Germline V gives CDR1 MGHRA, CDR2 YSYEKL. Trimming removed 3 bases from V and 6 bases from J, with 12 bases in between. CDR3 length: 14 residues. The CDR3 region is CASSQRGNPNEQFF. The CDR3 DNA sequence: TGCGCCAGCAGCCAGAGAGGAAATCCCAATGAGCAGTTCTTC.

Comments on this clonotype: A much larger clone differs by one base, so this may be a read error. The gene calls are TRBV5-1 and TRBJ1-1; D ambiguous. The CDR3 has 16 amino acids. Germline CDR1 and CDR2: SGHRS and YFSETQ. CDR3 loop: CASSLASSGPNTEASF. DNA for the CDR3: TGCGCCAGCAGCTTGGCCTCATCAGGCCCGAACACTGAAGCTTCCTTT.

This clonotype has a handful of counts. The chain combines TRBV2 with TRBJ2-1; D uncertain. CDR3 length: 14 amino acids. Per germline, CDR1 SNHLY and CDR2 FYNNEI. CDR3 sequence: CARIRIVRYNEQFF. The CDR3 coding sequence is TGTGCAAGAATCCGAATAGTGAGGTACAATGAGCAGTTCTTC. Using reference TRBV2 and TRBJ2-1 for the parts outside the CDR3, the full variable domain is EPEVTQTPSHQVTQMGQEVILRCVPISNHLYFYWYRQILGQKVEFLVSFYNNEISEKSEIFDDQFSVERPDGSNFTLKIRSTKLEDSAMYFCARIRIVRYNEQFFGPGTRLTVL.

This clonotype has ten or more counts. The chain has TRBV19 and TRBJ1-1; D is unresolved. The CDR3 has 12 residues. Between the trimmed V and J ends, which lost 7 bases and 3 bases, there was a span of 9 bases. Germline V gene data show CDR1 as LNHDA and CDR2 as SQIVND (reference sequence). The CDR3 nucleotides are TGTGCCAGTAATTCTGGGGACACTGAAGCTTTCTTT. Protein product: CASNSGDTEAFF. The entire variable domain, with the rest obtained from reference TRBV19 and TRBJ1-1, is as follows: DGGITQSPKYLFRKEGQNVTLSCEQNLNHDAMYWYRQDPGQGLRLIYYSQIVNDFQKGDIAEGYSVSREKKESFPLTVTSAQKNPTAFYLCASNSGDTEAFFGQGTRLTVV.